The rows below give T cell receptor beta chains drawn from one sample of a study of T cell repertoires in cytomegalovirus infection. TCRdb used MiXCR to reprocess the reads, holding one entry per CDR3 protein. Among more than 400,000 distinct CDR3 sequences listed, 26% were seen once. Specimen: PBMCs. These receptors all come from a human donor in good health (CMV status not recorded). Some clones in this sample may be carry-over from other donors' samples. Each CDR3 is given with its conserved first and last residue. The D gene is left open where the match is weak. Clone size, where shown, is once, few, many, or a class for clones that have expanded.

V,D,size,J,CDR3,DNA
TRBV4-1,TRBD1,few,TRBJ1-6,CASSEPGQGFNSPLHF,TGCGCCAGCAGCGAGCCGGGACAGGGGTTTAATTCACCCCTCCACTTT
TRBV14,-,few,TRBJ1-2,CASSQVGGGYTF,TGTGCCAGCAGCCAGGTTGGAGGTGGCTACACCTTC
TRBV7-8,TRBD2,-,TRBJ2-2,CASSYGLAINTGELFF,TGTGCCAGCAGCTACGGACTAGCGATAAACACCGGGGAGCTGTTTTTT
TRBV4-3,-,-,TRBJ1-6,CASSLGGGGLRNSPLHF,TGCGCCAGCAGCCTTGGCGGTGGTGGGTTGCGGAATTCACCCCTCCACTTT
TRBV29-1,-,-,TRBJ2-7,CSVGDPWSSYEQYF,TGCAGCGTAGGGGACCCTTGGAGCTCCTACGAGCAGTACTTC
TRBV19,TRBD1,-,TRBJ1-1,CASSSGPRSDRGTEAFF,TGTGCCAGTAGTTCCGGGCCCCGTTCGGACAGGGGCACTGAAGCTTTCTTT
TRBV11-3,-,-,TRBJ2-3,CASSLRGGESTDTQYF,TGTGCCAGCAGCTTAAGGGGCGGAGAAAGCACAGATACGCAGTATTTT
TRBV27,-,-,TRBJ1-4,CASRGIQGAGELFF,TGTGCCAGCAGGGGGATACAGGGTGCGGGGGAACTGTTTTTT
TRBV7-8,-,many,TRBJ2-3,CASSLLASSLYF,TGTGCCAGCAGCTTACTAGCGTCATCGCTGTATTTT
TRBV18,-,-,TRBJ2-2,CASSPLEASNTGELFF,TGTGCCAGCTCACCACTAGAAGCCTCGAACACCGGGGAGCTGTTTTTT
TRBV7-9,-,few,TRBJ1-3,CASSLTAHPDTIYF,TGTGCCAGCAGTCTCACTGCCCACCCCGACACCATATATTTT
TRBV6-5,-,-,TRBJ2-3,CASSYSTVASTDTQYF,TGTGCCAGCAGTTACTCAACAGTCGCTAGCACAGATACGCAGTATTTT
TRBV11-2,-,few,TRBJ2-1,CASSLDPSSGEQFF,TGTGCCAGCAGCTTAGATCCCTCAAGCGGTGAGCAGTTCTTC
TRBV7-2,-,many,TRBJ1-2,CASSLLSRYGYTF,TGTGCCAGCAGCTTATTATCCCGCTATGGCTACACCTTC
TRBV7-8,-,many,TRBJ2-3,CASSRRAEPTDTQYF,TGTGCCAGCAGCCGACGGGCAGAACCCACAGATACGCAGTATTTT
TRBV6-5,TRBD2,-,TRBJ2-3,CASRRAGGFTDTQYF,TGTGCCAGCAGACGGGCGGGAGGATTCACAGATACGCAGTATTTT
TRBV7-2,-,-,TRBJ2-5,CASNRDGGETQYF,TGTGCCAGCAACCGGGACGGCGGGGAGACCCAGTACTTC
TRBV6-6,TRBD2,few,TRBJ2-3,CASSYSAGRAVDTQYF,TGTGCCAGCAGTTACTCTGCCGGGAGGGCCGTGGATACGCAGTATTTT
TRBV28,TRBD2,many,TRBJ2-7,CASRRLAVGAFYEQYF,TGTGCCAGCAGACGACTAGCGGTAGGTGCATTTTACGAGCAGTACTTC
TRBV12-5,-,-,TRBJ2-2,CASGLEARTRNTGELFF,TGTGCTAGTGGTTTGGAGGCGCGGACACGGAACACCGGGGAGCTGTTTTTT
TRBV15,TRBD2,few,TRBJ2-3,CATSFRLAGSTDTQYF,TGTGCCACCAGCTTCCGACTAGCGGGAAGCACAGATACGCAGTATTTT
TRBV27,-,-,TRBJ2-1,CASSFTGLASYNEQFF,TGTGCCAGCAGTTTTACTGGGCTGGCGTCCTACAATGAGCAGTTCTTC
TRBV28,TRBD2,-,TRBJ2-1,CASTSWSGSNEQFF,TGTGCCAGTACCTCCTGGAGCGGGAGCAATGAGCAGTTCTTC
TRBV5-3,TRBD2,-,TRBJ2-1,CASSPAGGLAGGSYNEQFF,TGTGCCAGCAGCCCTGCAGGGGGACTAGCGGGAGGATCCTACAATGAGCAGTTCTTC
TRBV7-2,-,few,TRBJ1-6,CASSFIDGSNSPLHF,TGTGCCAGCAGCTTTATCGACGGTTCCAATTCACCCCTCCACTTT
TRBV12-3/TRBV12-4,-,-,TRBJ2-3,CASSLGVRDTDTQYF,TGTGCCAGCAGTCTGGGTGTTCGGGACACAGATACGCAGTATTTT
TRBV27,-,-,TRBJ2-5,CASSFGLTGETQYF,TGTGCCAGCAGTTTCGGATTAACTGGAGAGACCCAGTACTTC
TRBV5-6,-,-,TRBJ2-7,CASSLRWVPYEQYF,TGTGCCAGCAGCTTGAGGTGGGTTCCCTACGAGCAGTACTTC
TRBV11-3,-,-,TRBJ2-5,CASSRGDTQETQYF,TGTGCCAGCAGCCGTGGGGATACCCAAGAGACCCAGTACTTC
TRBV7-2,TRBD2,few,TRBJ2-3,CASSLNRLAGITDTQYF,TGTGCCAGCAGCTTAAACCGACTAGCGGGAATTACAGATACGCAGTATTTT
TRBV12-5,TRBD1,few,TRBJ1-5,CASGFQVTGGVQPQHF,TGTGCTAGTGGTTTCCAGGTGACAGGGGGCGTTCAGCCCCAGCATTTT
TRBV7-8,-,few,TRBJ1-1,CASSFGTGNTEAFF,TGTGCCAGCAGCTTCGGGACGGGGAACACTGAAGCTTTCTTT
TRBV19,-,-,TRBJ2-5,CAASDGVRGSETQYF,TGTGCCGCCTCAGACGGGGTTAGAGGGTCGGAGACCCAGTACTTC
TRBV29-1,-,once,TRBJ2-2,CSAGHNTGELFF,TGCAGCGCTGGACACAACACCGGGGAGCTGTTTTTT
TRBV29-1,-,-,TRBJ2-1,CSVDSKTYNEQFF,TGCAGCGTTGACAGTAAAACCTACAATGAGCAGTTCTTC
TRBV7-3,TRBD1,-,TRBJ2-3,CASSQGPGGADTQYF,TGTGCCAGCAGCCAGGGGCCAGGGGGCGCAGATACGCAGTATTTT
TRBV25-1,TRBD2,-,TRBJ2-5,CASSAPRTSGREQETQYF,TGTGCCAGCAGTGCCCCTCGCACTAGCGGGAGGGAACAAGAGACCCAGTACTTC
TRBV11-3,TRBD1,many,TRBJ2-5,CASSPTSRTGGRETQYF,TGTGCCAGCAGCCCTACTTCCCGGACAGGGGGCAGGGAGACCCAGTACTTC
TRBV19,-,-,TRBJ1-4,CASQPEGPGEKLFF,TGTGCCAGCCAACCGGAGGGGCCCGGCGAAAAACTGTTTTTT
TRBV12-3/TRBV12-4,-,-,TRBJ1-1,CASSSVGREPEAFF,TGTGCCAGCAGTTCGGTTGGTCGGGAACCTGAAGCTTTCTTT
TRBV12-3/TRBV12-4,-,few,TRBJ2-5,CASSTQRMETQYF,TGTGCCAGCAGCACTCAAAGGATGGAGACCCAGTACTTC
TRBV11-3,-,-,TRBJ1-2,CASSKGHGYTF,TGTGCCAGCAGCAAAGGCCATGGCTACACCTTC
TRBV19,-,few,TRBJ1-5,CASSRRQEPNQPQHF,TGTGCCAGTAGTAGGAGACAGGAACCAAATCAGCCCCAGCATTTT
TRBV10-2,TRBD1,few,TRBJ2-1,CASSDPNSQGANYNEQFF,TGCGCCAGCAGTGATCCTAATTCACAGGGGGCGAACTACAATGAGCAGTTCTTC
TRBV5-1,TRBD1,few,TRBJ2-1,CASSPAGTGGPIGQFF,TGCGCCAGCAGCCCCGCCGGGACAGGGGGGCCTATAGGGCAGTTCTTC
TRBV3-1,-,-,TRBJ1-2,CASSQEGSPKVDGYTF,TGTGCCAGCAGCCAAGAGGGCTCTCCCAAGGTTGATGGCTACACCTTC
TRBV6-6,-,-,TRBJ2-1,CASSLSIRDEGDEQFF,TGTGCCAGCAGTTTATCAATTCGGGACGAGGGGGATGAGCAGTTCTTC
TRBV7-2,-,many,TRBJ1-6,CASSLGSYNSPLHF,TGTGCCAGCAGCTTAGGTTCCTATAATTCACCCCTCCACTTT
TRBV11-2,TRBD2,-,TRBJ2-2,CASSLVWGRTSGSLTGELFF,TGTGCCAGCAGCTTAGTGTGGGGCCGGACTAGCGGGAGTCTCACCGGGGAGCTGTTTTTT
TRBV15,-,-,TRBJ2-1,CATSRVGSSSYNEQFF,TGTGCCACCAGCAGAGTCGGCTCTAGCTCCTACAATGAGCAGTTCTTC
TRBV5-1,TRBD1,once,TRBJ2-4,CASTTGVGDIQYF,TGCGCCAGCACGACAGGGGTGGGTGACATTCAGTACTTC
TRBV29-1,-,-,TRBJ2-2,CSVQRASSTGELFF,TGCAGCGTTCAACGGGCTTCCTCGACCGGGGAGCTGTTTTTT
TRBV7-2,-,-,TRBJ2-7,CASSFQGLDTAYEQYF,TGTGCCAGCAGCTTTCAGGGGTTGGACACTGCCTACGAGCAGTACTTC